This entry features one T cell receptor (beta chain) sequence. Per germline, CDR1 LNHDA and CDR2 SQIVND (reference sequence). CDR3 length: 13 amino acids. Unmatched junction bases numbered 7, after V lost 5 bases and J lost 6 bases. The data stem from a study of patients and donors after allogeneic stem cell transplantation. TCRdb fed the RT-PCR reads into MiXCR, producing one record per CDR3 protein. The sample records hundreds of thousands of distinct CDR3 sequences, 16% being singletons. The clonotype comes from a human donor who was either an allogeneic HSCT recipient or a stem cell or donor lymphocyte infusion donor (not recorded which). It is not recorded whose cells these are; they may come from a transplant donor. The chain employs TRBV19 and TRBJ2-7; TRBD1 agrees at 7 bases. Material for sequencing was blood, either unsorted or a sorted T cell fraction (not recorded which). Here the CDR3 reads CASSLRQGTEQYF. The CDR3 DNA follows: TGTGCCAGTAGTTTAAGACAGGGAACCGAGCAGTACTTC.